This T cell receptor (beta chain) was sequenced in a study of T-cell reconstitution after alpha-beta-depleted transplantation in children. The TCRbeta library incorporated unique molecular identifiers. TCRdb reprocessed the PCR reads via MiXCR and lists one record per CDR3 protein. The data contain about 110,000 distinct CDR3 sequences, under 13% of them singletons. The table lists this clonotype with many counts. The sample was PBMCs from the stem cell graft donor, taken from the stem cell graft. The TCR originated in a human donor who donated a stem cell graft to a child with acute lymphoblastic leukemia.

CDR3 region: CASSHRSSGGAKNIQYF. In nucleotides, the CDR3 is TGTGCCAGCAGCCACCGTTCTAGCGGGGGAGCCAAAAACATTCAGTACTTC. The rearrangement uses TRBV12-3 or TRBV12-4 and TRBJ2-4, with 10 bases fitting TRBD2. The CDR3 contains 17 residues. The V segment lost 6 bases and the J segment 0 bases; nucleotides outside the gene matches: 8.